Shown below are 29 T cell receptor beta chains from a single sample sequenced in a study of CD8 T cells in ankylosing spondylitis. TCRdb processed the 5' RACE reads anew with MiXCR; each CDR3 protein has one entry. There are a few hundred thousand distinct CDR3 sequences in the sample; around 20% occur only once, and 3.5% lies in the top ten. Sequenced material: blood, either unsorted or a sorted T cell fraction (not recorded which). These receptors were obtained from a female donor with ankylosing spondylitis or in good health (not recorded which).

There are a few counts of this clonotype. The chain joins TRBV20-1 to TRBJ2-1; no clear D. V shed 0 bases and J shed 7 bases, with 13 bases lying between them. CDR1 and CDR2 (germline): DFQATT, SNEGSKA (reference sequence). The CDR3 covers 14 residues. The CDR3 DNA reads TGCAGTGCTAGAGATCTCGTAGGAATTAATGAGCAGTTCTTC. This translates into CSARDLVGINEQFF.

This clonotype was detected only a few times. The chain joins TRBV19 to TRBJ2-3; maybe TRBD2 (5 bases). In germline, CDR1 is LNHDA, CDR2 SQIVND (reference sequence). V dropped 3 bases and J dropped 5 bases, with 9 bases sitting between them. The CDR3 has 13 amino acids. This CDR3 reads CASSMLRGDTQYF. CDR3 nucleotide sequence: TGTGCCAGTAGTATGCTCCGGGGAGATACGCAGTATTTT.

The CDR3 protein is CASSPGPKGGPDTQYF. CDR3 nucleotides: TGTGCCAGCAGTCCGGGCCCCAAAGGAGGTCCAGATACGCAGTATTTT. J is TRBJ2-3 and V is TRBV6-4; D is possibly TRBD2 (5 bases). The CDR3 spans 16 residues. Trimming shortened V by 5 bases and J by 4 bases, and 19 bases separated the two germline ends. Per the germline V gene, CDR1 is MRHNA and CDR2 is SNTAGT.

This clonotype occurred a few times. The chain carries TRBV6-2 or TRBV6-3 and TRBJ2-5, with D possibly matching TRBD2 (5 bases). There are 13 residues in the CDR3. V was pared by 6 bases and J by 3 bases, with 11 bases between. In germline, CDR1 is MNHEY, CDR2 SVGEGT. The CDR3 protein is CASSTGEKETQYF. CDR3 bases: TGTGCCAGCAGCACCGGGGAAAAAGAGACCCAGTACTTC.

This clonotype has ten or more counts. This chain joins TRBV20-1 and TRBJ2-3; TRBD2 is a possible D gene (6 bases). CDR3 length: 14 amino acids. The germline V and J ends were trimmed by 5 bases and 2 bases, with 14 bases remaining between them. Germline-derived CDR1 and CDR2 are DFQATT and SNEGSKA (reference sequence). In DNA, the CDR3 is TGCAGTGCTCACCCCGGGAGTAACACAGATACGCAGTATTTT. Translated: CSAHPGSNTDTQYF.

This clonotype was detected ten times or more. The rearrangement joins TRBV7-9 to TRBJ2-1; the match to TRBD2 covers 8 bases. Germline values: CDR1 SEHNR, CDR2 FQNEAQ (reference sequence). The CDR3 sequence is 15 residues long. The J segment lost 3 bases and the V segment lost 2 bases, leaving 3 bases of the junction unmatched. This CDR3 is CASSLKAGDYNEQFF. The CDR3 DNA sequence: TGTGCCAGCAGCTTAAAAGCGGGAGACTACAATGAGCAGTTCTTC.

In its sample, this clonotype was seen a few times. This sequence joins TRBV11-2 and TRBJ1-5, with D possibly TRBD1 on 6 matching bases. The V and J ends lost 4 bases and 0 bases respectively, with 10 bases between them. The CDR3 is 15 residues long. The germline V gene encodes CDR1 SGHAT and CDR2 FQNNGV. DNA for the CDR3: TGTGCCAGCAGCTCACAGGGAAATAGCAATCAGCCCCAGCATTTT. Its protein product is CASSSQGNSNQPQHF.

This clonotype was seen only a few times. The V and J genes are TRBV5-1 and TRBJ2-5, with D tentatively TRBD1 (6 bases). Germline V lookup: CDR1 SGHRS, CDR2 YFSETQ. Trimming took off 6 bases at V and 3 bases at J, with 12 bases between the two ends. This CDR3 is built from 13 residues. CDR3 sequence reads: CASKGSGEETQYF. In DNA form, the CDR3 reads TGCGCCAGCAAGGGGTCAGGGGAAGAGACCCAGTACTTC.

The rearrangement links TRBV5-4 to TRBJ2-5, with a possible D match to TRBD2 (6 bases). The V gene lost 0 bases and the J gene lost 1 base, with 10 bases spanning the gap. CDR1 is SGHNT, CDR2 YYREEE, per germline (reference sequence). The length of the CDR3 is 15 residues. CDR3 coding DNA: TGTGCCAGCAGCTTGGTTCCAGCGGGCCAAGAGACCCAGTACTTC. Protein product: CASSLVPAGQETQYF.

The chain is built from TRBV10-1 and TRBJ1-1; D ambiguous. Trimming stripped 2 bases from V and 4 bases from J, with 8 bases between. This CDR3 contains 13 residues. CDR1 and CDR2 (germline): WNHNN, SYGVQD (reference sequence). CDR3 loop: CASSEGEGTEAFF. CDR3 bases: TGCGCCAGCAGTGAGGGGGAGGGCACTGAAGCTTTCTTT.

This clonotype was detected ten times or more. V gene TRBV20-1 combines with J gene TRBJ1-2, with no clear D. Germline loops: CDR1 DFQATT, CDR2 SNEGSKA (reference sequence). CDR3 length: 12 residues. With 5 bases removed from V and 5 bases from J, the gap between germline ends came to 12 bases. CDR3 bases: TGCAGTGCTGGCGGTCGTGATTATGGCTACACCTTC. This encodes CSAGGRDYGYTF.

The table lists this clonotype with many counts. The genes are TRBV6-1 and TRBJ2-1, with 8 bases matching TRBD2. In germline, CDR1 is MNHNS, CDR2 SASEGT. The V and J ends lost 6 bases and 2 bases, in that order; junction bases with no gene match: 3. The CDR3 contains 14 residues. The CDR3 DNA sequence: TGTGCCAGCAGGGGTAGCGGGGCCTACAATGAGCAGTTCTTC. Its translation: CASRGSGAYNEQFF.

The rearrangement links TRBV20-1 to TRBJ2-1; possible D gene TRBD1, 6 bases. Trimming left V 6 bases short and J 9 bases short, with 27 bases between. Per germline, CDR1 DFQATT and CDR2 SNEGSKA (reference sequence). The CDR3 contains 16 residues. CDR3 DNA: TGCAGTGCAGACTCACAGGGACCCTCGTTTGTCGGTGAGCAGTTCTTC. Its translation: CSADSQGPSFVGEQFF.

This clonotype was seen more than once but under ten times. The junction and the germline gene differ at one end; a read error may be behind it. The V and J genes are TRBV29-1 and TRBJ2-1; 7 positions match TRBD2. CDR3 length: 15 residues. Per the germline V gene, CDR1 is SQVTM and CDR2 is ANQGSEA. CDR3 loop: CSVEGGSGSYKEQFF. For the CDR3, the DNA is TGCAGCGTTGAAGGCGGGAGTGGCTCCTACAAGGAGCAGTTCTTC.

This clonotype occurred a few times. V and J are TRBV19 and TRBJ1-1; 9 positions agree with TRBD1. Germline loops: CDR1 LNHDA, CDR2 SQIVND (reference sequence). This CDR3 contains 16 residues. J was trimmed by 5 bases and V by 7 bases; bases with no gene match: 14. The CDR3 nucleotides are TGTGCCAGTACCATCACCGGGACAGGGCAGAGGACTGAAGCTTTCTTT. Amino acids: CASTITGTGQRTEAFF.

The table lists this clonotype with a few counts. The chain employs TRBV10-3 and TRBJ1-1; no clear D gene. Deletions cut 6 bases from V and 0 bases from J, with 11 bases between. Germline CDR1 is ENHRY and CDR2 is SYGVKD. The CDR3 is made up of 14 amino acids. CDR3 in amino acids: CAISPRDLNTEAFF. CDR3 bases: TGTGCCATCAGCCCTAGGGATCTGAACACTGAAGCTTTCTTT.

This clonotype was detected only a few times. CDR3 DNA sequence: TGTGCCACCAGAGACAGGGGAGGGGGCTACACCTTC. Protein sequence: CATRDRGGGYTF. The chain uses TRBV15 and TRBJ1-2, with 8 bases fitting TRBD1. V shed 6 bases, J shed 8 bases, and the junction held 5 bases outside the gene matches. This CDR3 comprises 12 residues. Germline V gene data show CDR1 as LNHNV and CDR2 as YYDKDF (reference sequence). The complete variable domain, with remaining parts taken from reference TRBV15 and TRBJ1-2, reads DAMVIQNPRYQVTQFGKPVTLSCSQTLNHNVMYWYQQKSSQAPKLLFHYYDKDFNNEADTPDNFQSRRPNTSFCFLDIRSPGLGDTAMYLCATRDRGGGYTFGSGTRLTVV.

This chain uses TRBV2 with TRBJ2-7; D is perhaps TRBD2 (5 bases). Deletions cut 6 bases from V and 3 bases from J, with 15 bases between. The germline V gene encodes CDR1 SNHLY and CDR2 FYNNEI. The CDR3 contains 14 residues. As DNA, the CDR3 is TGTGCCAGCAGGAAGGGAGTCGCGGTCTACGAGCAGTACTTC. The encoded protein is CASRKGVAVYEQYF.

This clonotype has only a few counts. The genes are TRBV20-1 and TRBJ1-2; no clear D. The germline CDR1 and CDR2 sequences are DFQATT and SNEGSKA (reference sequence). With 3 bases removed from V and 8 bases from J, the gap between germline ends came to 7 bases. CDR3 length: 10 amino acids. Here the CDR3 reads CSASGGGYTF. The CDR3, as DNA: TGCAGTGCTAGTGGTGGCGGCTACACCTTC.

This clonotype was observed a handful of times. The chain links TRBV20-1 to TRBJ2-1, with D maybe TRBD2 (5 bases). The CDR3 loop spans 15 amino acids. The V and J ends lost 1 base and 3 bases respectively, with 13 bases between them. The germline V gene has CDR1 DFQATT and CDR2 SNEGSKA (reference sequence). The CDR3 coding sequence is TGCAGTGCTAGAGTGACCGGGATAGACTACAATGAGCAGTTCTTC. Its protein product is CSARVTGIDYNEQFF.

This clonotype turned up a few times. The chain links TRBV4-1 to TRBJ2-7; 8 bases match TRBD2. The germline V gene has CDR1 MGHRA and CDR2 YSYEKL. The CDR3 is 16 amino acids. The ends lost 0 bases at V and 1 base at J; junction bases unmatched: 5. The CDR3 spells CASSQDRGGTSYEQYF. CDR3 coding DNA: TGCGCCAGCAGCCAAGATCGGGGGGGAACATCCTACGAGCAGTACTTC.

The V gene is TRBV12-3 or TRBV12-4, the J gene TRBJ2-5, with 7 bases identical to TRBD1. V lost 1 base, J lost 12 bases, and 8 bases stayed unmatched. The CDR3 runs to 13 residues. The CDR3 region has the DNA TGTGCCAGCAGTTTAGGACAGGGAAACCTGGAGTACTTC. As protein: CASSLGQGNLEYF.

This chain connects TRBV6-5 to TRBJ2-3; 7 bases are a match to TRBD2. With V trimmed by 0 bases and J by 12 bases, 0 bases remained unmatched. CDR1 and CDR2 (germline): MNHEY, SVGAGI. The CDR3 runs 11 residues. The CDR3 reads CASSYSGLQYF. Here the CDR3 DNA reads TGTGCCAGCAGTTACTCGGGACTACAGTATTTT.

This clonotype has only one observation. A clone one base away is much larger, so this may be a read error. This chain uses TRBV29-1 with TRBJ1-1; D ambiguous. The germline V and J ends were trimmed by 7 bases and 0 bases, with 12 bases remaining between them. CDR1 is SQVTM and CDR2 is ANQGSEA in the germline V gene. The CDR3 consists of 13 residues. The CDR3 loop reads CSAGLVLNTEAFF. Here the CDR3 DNA reads TGCAGCGCCGGACTGGTACTGAACACTGAAGCTTTCTTT.

This clonotype was counted between two and nine times. This chain uses TRBV12-3 or TRBV12-4 with TRBJ1-2, with D unclear. The ends were cut back, 1 base at V and 11 bases at J, with 14 bases in the middle. The CDR3 has 13 amino acids. CDR3 sequence reads: CASSLGFEGLYTF. The CDR3, as DNA: TGTGCCAGCAGTTTAGGCTTCGAAGGGCTTTACACCTTC.

The DNA of the CDR3 is TGCGCCAGCAGGTCCGGGACCAAAAGTCACGATGAGCAGTTCTTC. As protein: CASRSGTKSHDEQFF. The rearrangement joins TRBV5-1 to TRBJ2-1; TRBD1 or TRBD2 may be the D gene (5 bases each). Between the trimmed V and J ends, which lost 5 bases and 8 bases, there was a span of 20 bases. Looked up from germline, CDR1 is SGHRS and CDR2 is YFSETQ. This CDR3 comprises 15 residues.

In this sample, this clonotype turned up a few times. The V call is TRBV6-1, the J call TRBJ1-5; D remains unclear. The CDR3 covers 14 residues. V lost 9 bases to trimming and J lost 4 bases, with 16 bases between them. Germline V gene sequence: CDR1 MNHNS, CDR2 SASEGT. Here the CDR3 DNA reads TGTGCCAGTGGGTGGGGAAGCGAGAATCAGCCCCAGCATTTT. Residues: CASGWGSENQPQHF.

The chain couples TRBV6-1 to TRBJ1-2; maybe TRBD1 (5 bases). The CDR3 is 13 amino acids. Deletions cut 6 bases from V and 3 bases from J, with 11 bases between. Germline loops: CDR1 MNHNS, CDR2 SASEGT. The CDR3 loop is CASRRGADYGYTF. The CDR3 DNA reads as TGTGCCAGCAGGAGGGGCGCCGACTATGGCTACACCTTC.

This clonotype was seen only a few times. J is TRBJ1-2 and V is TRBV6-5, with 9 bases fitting TRBD1. V shed 0 bases, J shed 4 bases, and the junction held 3 bases outside the gene matches. The length of the CDR3 is 15 residues. Germline CDR1 is MNHEY and CDR2 is SVGAGI. CDR3 bases: TGTGCCAGCAGTTACTCTTTGGACAGGGGCTATGGCTACACCTTC. Translated: CASSYSLDRGYGYTF.